Listed here are 10 T cell receptor beta chains from one sample, sequenced in a study of OX40 agonist ivuxolimab in advanced cancers. Here immunoSEQ multiplex PCR was the method, and the copy in TCRdb shows in-frame clones only, minus some. The data contain 82,000 or so clones, roughly 90% of them singletons. The sequences come from CD4+ or CD8+ T cells sorted from blood, collected in a trial of the OX40 agonist ivuxolimab. The receptors were sampled from an adult with an advanced solid tumor such as melanoma, head and neck, liver or kidney cancer.

The chain has TRBV5-4 and TRBJ2-6; D unclear. V gave up 0 bases and J gave up 0 bases, with 4 bases separating them. Germline lookup yields CDR1 SGHNT and CDR2 YYREEE (reference sequence). The CDR3 is made up of 15 amino acids. CDR3 protein: CASSLDVSGANVLTF. For the CDR3, the DNA is TGTGCCAGCAGCTTGGACGTCTCTGGGGCCAACGTCCTGACTTTC.

The CDR3 DNA reads TGTGCCAGCAGCGCAACAGGGGGTACGGGGGAAAAACTGTTTTTT. This gives the protein CASSATGGTGEKLFF. J is TRBJ1-4 and V is TRBV7-9, with 8 bases identical to TRBD1. CDR1 is SEHNR and CDR2 is FQNEAQ in the germline V gene (reference sequence). The V segment lost 5 bases and the J segment 8 bases; nucleotides outside the gene matches: 10. The CDR3 spans 15 residues.

This rearrangement joins TRBV5-1 to TRBJ2-5; the D is unclear. Germline assignment: CDR1 SGHRS and CDR2 YFSETQ. The CDR3 covers 13 residues. Deletions cut 0 bases from V and 0 bases from J, with 3 bases between. The CDR3 DNA reads TGCGCCAGCAGCTTGGAGAACCAAGAGACCCAGTACTTC. Translated: CASSLENQETQYF.

The CDR3, as DNA: TGTGCCAGTAGGAGCGGCTCAGACTATGGCTACACCTTC. It translates to CASRSGSDYGYTF. V gene TRBV19 combines with J gene TRBJ1-2, with no clear D. The CDR3 consists of 13 residues. The V end lost 6 bases, the J end lost 3 bases, and 11 bases lay between the germline ends. Germline CDR1 reads LNHDA; CDR2 reads SQIVND (reference sequence). Full variable domain (outside the CDR3, taken from reference TRBV19 and TRBJ1-2): DGGITQSPKYLFRKEGQNVTLSCEQNLNHDAMYWYRQDPGQGLRLIYYSQIVNDFQKGDIAEGYSVSREKKESFPLTVTSAQKNPTAFYLCASRSGSDYGYTFGSGTRLTVV.

The chain recombines TRBV5-5 with TRBJ2-7, with 10 bases that match TRBD2. Germline loops: CDR1 SGHKS, CDR2 YYEKEE (reference sequence). V lost 4 bases, J lost 3 bases, and 13 bases stayed unmatched. The CDR3 extends over 17 amino acids. The CDR3: CASSLQLASGSFYEQYF. In DNA, the CDR3 is TGTGCCAGCAGCCTGCAGCTGGCTAGCGGGAGTTTCTACGAGCAGTACTTC.

The chain couples TRBV19 to TRBJ1-5, with a tentative D call TRBD1 (6 bases). With 3 bases removed from V and 11 bases from J, the gap between germline ends came to 14 bases. Germline assignment: CDR1 LNHDA and CDR2 SQIVND (reference sequence). The CDR3 contains 13 residues. The CDR3 spells CASSIPGVPSQHF. The CDR3 region has the DNA TGTGCCAGTAGTATCCCAGGGGTACCCTCCCAGCATTTT.

The genes are TRBV10-3 and TRBJ2-3; D uncertain. Trimming left V 8 bases short and J 0 bases short, with 6 bases between. This CDR3 has 12 amino acids. Germline V gene sequence: CDR1 ENHRY, CDR2 SYGVKD. This CDR3 reads CAIGTSTDTQYF. The CDR3 coding sequence is TGTGCCATCGGAACTAGCACAGATACGCAGTATTTT.

The CDR3 DNA sequence: TGTGCCAGCAGTTGGGACGGTAACTATGGCTACACCTTC. Translation: CASSWDGNYGYTF. V and J are TRBV27 and TRBJ1-2; a possible D gene is TRBD1 (5 bases). Per the germline V gene, CDR1 is MNHEY and CDR2 is SMNVEV (reference sequence). The CDR3 is 13 amino acids. Between the trimmed V and J ends, which lost 4 bases and 1 base, there was a span of 7 bases.

The chain joins TRBV19 to TRBJ2-7, with D perhaps matching TRBD2 (5 bases). CDR1 is LNHDA, CDR2 SQIVND, per germline (reference sequence). Trimming cost V 6 bases and J 3 bases, with 9 bases left between them. The CDR3 is made up of 12 amino acids. The CDR3 here is CASRGAGYEQYF. CDR3 bases: TGTGCCAGTAGGGGAGCAGGCTACGAGCAGTACTTC.

This clone has only one observation. The chain links TRBV7-9 to TRBJ2-7; TRBD2 is a possible D gene (5 bases). Germline CDR1 is SEHNR and CDR2 is FQNEAQ (reference sequence). Trimming took off 5 bases at V and 6 bases at J, with 14 bases between the two ends. CDR3 size: 13 residues. The CDR3 here is CASSPSPLAEQYF. CDR3 DNA sequence: TGTGCCAGCAGCCCCAGCCCCCTAGCCGAGCAGTACTTC. Using reference TRBV7-9 and TRBJ2-7 for the parts outside the CDR3, the full variable domain is DTGVSQNPRHKITKRGQNVTFRCDPISEHNRLYWYRQTLGQGPEFLTYFQNEAQLEKSRLLSDRFSAERPKGSFSTLEIQRTEQGDSAMYLCASSPSPLAEQYFGPGTRLTVT.